This passage covers 26 T cell receptor beta chains from one sample sequenced in a study of cytomegalovirus exposure and HLA in healthy donors. In the PCR, 60 Vbeta and 13 Jbeta primers were used. Produced via immunoSEQ multiplex PCR; TCRdb's table is partial and in-frame only. The sample records under 200,000 clones, about 75% being singletons. What was sequenced was PBMCs. The receptors were gathered from a male donor in good health and CMV-seropositive.

The rearrangement joins TRBV27 to TRBJ2-5; tentatively, D is TRBD1 (5 bases). Trimming shortened V by 6 bases and J by 5 bases, and 13 bases separated the two germline ends. Germline values: CDR1 MNHEY, CDR2 SMNVEV (reference sequence). CDR3 length equals 13 residues. The CDR3, as DNA: TGTGCCAGCAGGTCTGGGGCGAGGGAGACCCAGTACTTC. It specifies CASRSGARETQYF.

The V gene is TRBV5-1, the J gene TRBJ1-3, with D uncertain. Germline V gives CDR1 SGHRS, CDR2 YFSETQ. CDR3 length equals 18 residues. Deletions cut 0 bases from V and 4 bases from J, with 20 bases between. The CDR3 DNA is TGCGCCAGCAGCTTGGCACGGGAGGAGGCAGTTCCGGGAAACACCATATATTTT. Protein: CASSLAREEAVPGNTIYF.

This clone turned up a few times. The rearrangement joins TRBV19 to TRBJ2-7, with 9 nucleotides matching TRBD1. V lost 6 bases and J lost 4; bases outside the gene matches: 4. This CDR3 is 13 amino acids long. Per the germline V gene, CDR1 is LNHDA and CDR2 is SQIVND (reference sequence). CDR3 coding DNA: TGTGCCAGTAGAGGGACAGGGCGTTACGAGCAGTACTTC. This encodes CASRGTGRYEQYF. Full variable domain (remainder filled in from reference TRBV19 and TRBJ2-7): DGGITQSPKYLFRKEGQNVTLSCEQNLNHDAMYWYRQDPGQGLRLIYYSQIVNDFQKGDIAEGYSVSREKKESFPLTVTSAQKNPTAFYLCASRGTGRYEQYFGPGTRLTVT.

This clone was detected only a few times. The chain joins TRBV29-1 to TRBJ1-2, with a weak D call TRBD1 (5 bases). The CDR3 totals 14 residues. V was shortened by 3 bases and J by 4 bases, with 15 bases between the two germline ends. Germline CDR1 SQVTM, CDR2 ANQGSEA. CDR3 nucleotides: TGCAGCGTTGACCCCGCGGGGGAATCCTATGGCTACACCTTC. Translation gives CSVDPAGESYGYTF.

This chain uses TRBV6-1 with TRBJ2-6; D possibly corresponds to TRBD1 (6 bases). V was trimmed by 8 bases and J by 0 bases, leaving 11 bases between them. The CDR3 covers 15 residues. The V gene's germline CDR1 is MNHNS and CDR2 SASEGT. The CDR3 loop reads CASELRGSGANVLTF. The CDR3 coding sequence is TGTGCCAGCGAACTCAGGGGCTCTGGGGCCAACGTCCTGACTTTC.

This sequence joins TRBV19 and TRBJ1-1; perhaps TRBD1 as D (6 bases). Trimming pared 4 bases from V and 6 bases from J, leaving 15 bases between. The CDR3 is made up of 14 amino acids. The V gene's germline CDR1 is LNHDA and CDR2 SQIVND (reference sequence). The CDR3 protein is CASSTHQGSPEAFF. CDR3 DNA: TGTGCCAGTAGTACACATCAGGGGAGCCCTGAAGCTTTCTTT.

The J gene is TRBJ2-1, the V gene TRBV4-3; TRBD1 matches 8 bases. J lost 8 bases, V lost 4 bases, and 10 bases had no gene match. Looked up from germline, CDR1 is LGHNA and CDR2 is YSLEER. The CDR3 is 15 residues long. The CDR3 loop is CASSPQRTGIDEQFF. The CDR3, as DNA: TGCGCCAGCAGCCCCCAGAGGACAGGGATCGATGAGCAGTTCTTC.

The CDR3 is CASRTGDTQYF. CDR3 in DNA: TGTGCCAGCAGGACGGGAGATACGCAGTATTTT. The gene calls are TRBV27 and TRBJ2-3, with unresolved D. Germline V gene lookup returns CDR1 MNHEY and CDR2 SMNVEV (reference sequence). This CDR3 contains 11 residues. V was pared by 6 bases and J by 5 bases, with 6 bases between.

The gene calls are TRBV5-4 and TRBJ2-1, with D possibly being TRBD2 (5 bases). V lost 4 bases and J 6 bases, leaving 11 bases between the germline ends. The CDR3 length is 13 residues. Germline CDR1 reads SGHNT; CDR2 reads YYREEE (reference sequence). CDR3 protein: CASSNQRLNEQFF. CDR3 DNA sequence: TGTGCCAGCAGCAACCAGCGGCTCAATGAGCAGTTCTTC.

This clone was seen just once. The J gene is TRBJ1-1, the V gene TRBV30, with D perhaps matching TRBD1 (5 bases). The V end was cut by 2 bases, the J end by 1 base, with 11 bases between. The CDR3 contains 14 residues. Germline CDR1 GTSNPN, CDR2 SVGIG (reference sequence). The CDR3 bases are TGTGCCTGGAGTCCCGGCAGGGAGAACACTGAAGCTTTCTTT. This gives the protein CAWSPGRENTEAFF.

The V call is TRBV11-2, the J call TRBJ2-1; TRBD1 matches at 7 bases. This CDR3 region has 15 residues. In germline, CDR1 is SGHAT, CDR2 FQNNGV. V was clipped by 1 base and J by 3 bases; unmatched bases: 3. The CDR3 is CASSLGTGVYNEQFF. The DNA for the CDR3 is TGTGCCAGCAGCTTAGGGACAGGCGTCTACAATGAGCAGTTCTTC.

The chain joins TRBV7-3 to TRBJ1-1; D not certain. Germline CDR1 is SGHTA and CDR2 is FQGTGA. The germline V and J ends were trimmed by 4 bases and 2 bases, with 5 bases remaining between them. The CDR3 loop spans 12 amino acids. CDR3 protein: CASSSPNTEAFF. The DNA for the CDR3 is TGTGCCAGCAGCTCCCCAAACACTGAAGCTTTCTTT.

This chain uses TRBV7-2 with TRBJ2-7, with D tentatively TRBD2 (6 bases). CDR1 is SGHTA, CDR2 FQGNSA, per germline. V lost 2 bases and J 3 bases, leaving 8 bases between the germline ends. The CDR3 is 13 residues long. CDR3 region: CASSLLGGYEQYF. The CDR3 DNA is TGTGCCAGCAGCTTATTGGGGGGCTACGAGCAGTACTTC.

The chain combines TRBV2 with TRBJ1-2; tentative D call: TRBD1 (5 bases). The CDR3 spans 10 residues. Deletions cut 6 bases from V and 11 bases from J, with 10 bases between. Germline CDR1 and CDR2: SNHLY and FYNNEI. In nucleotides, the CDR3 is TGTGCCAGCAGCGGGGGAGGATACACCTTC. The encoded protein is CASSGGGYTF.

The V and J genes are TRBV5-4 and TRBJ1-1; the match to TRBD1 covers 7 bases. This CDR3 region has 14 residues. The germline gives CDR1 SGHNT, CDR2 YYREEE (reference sequence). After removal of 6 bases from V and 1 base from J, the junction contained 6 bases not matched to a gene. The CDR3 here is CASTSGQPNTEAFF. As DNA, the CDR3 is TGTGCCAGCACGTCGGGACAGCCGAACACTGAAGCTTTCTTT.

Worth noting for this clone: Other DNA sequences in this sample translate to the same CDR3. The CDR3 reads CASSATSGGDQETQYF. CDR3 DNA sequence: TGTGCCAGCAGTGCGACTAGCGGGGGAGACCAAGAGACCCAGTACTTC. V usage is TRBV6-4 and J usage is TRBJ2-5, with 12 nucleotides matching TRBD2. The trim removed 4 bases at V and 0 bases at J, leaving 3 bases unmatched. This CDR3 has 16 amino acids. CDR1 MRHNA and CDR2 SNTAGT come from the germline V gene.

The gene calls are TRBV9 and TRBJ1-1; 7 bases are shared with TRBD1. Per the germline V gene, CDR1 is SGDLS and CDR2 is YYNGEE. CDR3 length: 14 residues. Losses at the gene ends were 6 bases for V and 5 bases for J; bases not matched to a gene: 10. In nucleotides, the CDR3 is TGTGCCAGCAACAGGGGATTGGCAGATACTGAAGCTTTCTTT. It is translated as CASNRGLADTEAFF.

The rearrangement joins TRBV23-1 to TRBJ1-2; TRBD1 might be the D (5 bases). TRBV23-1 is marked as an open reading frame, function uncertain. V lost 4 bases and J 4 bases, leaving 22 bases between the germline ends. The CDR3 extends over 17 amino acids. The CDR3 DNA follows: TGCGCCAGCAGTCCCCCGCTGGGGCAAGGAGAAATCTATGGCTACACCTTC. This translates into CASSPPLGQGEIYGYTF.

CDR3 loop: CASSLGWSSDEQYF. In DNA form, the CDR3 reads TGTGCCAGCAGCTTGGGGTGGAGTTCGGACGAGCAGTACTTC. This chain connects TRBV5-5 to TRBJ2-7; D remains ambiguous. Germline CDR1 reads SGHKS; CDR2 reads YYEKEE (reference sequence). The V and J ends lost 0 bases and 5 bases respectively, with 12 bases between them. This CDR3 has 14 residues.

This clone turned up a few times. The rearrangement uses TRBV2 and TRBJ1-5; possible D gene TRBD1, 5 bases. The CDR3 length is 13 residues. From germline, CDR1 is SNHLY and CDR2 FYNNEI. V lost 7 bases and J 7 bases, leaving 14 bases between the germline ends. CDR3 protein: CASKYRGSQPQHF. The DNA for the CDR3 is TGTGCCAGCAAATATAGGGGATCCCAGCCCCAGCATTTT. Full variable domain (outside the CDR3, taken from reference TRBV2 and TRBJ1-5): EPEVTQTPSHQVTQMGQEVILRCVPISNHLYFYWYRQILGQKVEFLVSFYNNEISEKSEIFDDQFSVERPDGSNFTLKIRSTKLEDSAMYFCASKYRGSQPQHFGDGTRLSIL.

V usage is TRBV7-9 and J usage is TRBJ1-1; TRBD1 matches at 11 bases. Germline CDR1 and CDR2: SEHNR and FQNEAQ (reference sequence). V shed 2 bases and J 4 bases; nucleotides not matched to a gene: 12. This CDR3 contains 18 residues. The chain's CDR3 is CASSLQGQGAGVGTEAFF. The CDR3 nucleotides read TGTGCCAGCAGCTTACAAGGACAGGGGGCTGGGGTAGGCACTGAAGCTTTCTTT.

The CDR3 sequence is CASSLGFTGNTGELFF. In DNA form, the CDR3 reads TGTGCCAGCAGCTTAGGCTTTACGGGGAACACCGGGGAGCTGTTTTTT. This chain uses TRBV11-2 with TRBJ2-2; D not certain. Germline V gene lookup returns CDR1 SGHAT and CDR2 FQNNGV. The CDR3 extends over 16 amino acids. Trimming shortened V by 1 base and J by 1 base, and 10 bases separated the two germline ends.

The chain is built from TRBV5-6 and TRBJ1-2, with D possibly matching TRBD1 (6 bases). V was cut by 2 bases and J by 5 bases, with 7 bases left in between. There are 12 residues in the CDR3. Germline V gene sequence: CDR1 SGHDT, CDR2 YYEEEE. For the CDR3, the DNA is TGTGCCAGCAGCTTAACAGGGTATGGCTACACCTTC. This codes for CASSLTGYGYTF.

This chain joins TRBV9 and TRBJ2-3; the match to TRBD2 covers 8 bases. The germline CDR1 and CDR2 sequences are SGDLS and YYNGEE. CDR3 length: 16 amino acids. With V trimmed by 4 bases and J by 5 bases, 12 bases remained unmatched. In DNA form, the CDR3 reads TGTGCCAGCAGCCCCGGGGAAGCGGGGGTGGGAGATACGCAGTATTTT. Protein product: CASSPGEAGVGDTQYF.

The J gene is TRBJ1-1, the V gene TRBV30; TRBD1 is a possible D gene (6 bases). This CDR3 is built from 14 residues. The V end lost 7 bases, the J end lost 5 bases, and 20 bases lay between the germline ends. The V gene's germline CDR1 is GTSNPN and CDR2 SVGIG (reference sequence). The CDR3 bases are TGTGCCTCCTATAGGGCGGGGGCGCGGACTGAAGCTTTCTTT. It encodes CASYRAGARTEAFF.

The chain carries TRBV30 and TRBJ2-7, with TRBD2 matching 9 bases. The V segment lost 5 bases and the J segment 0 bases; nucleotides outside the gene matches: 2. CDR3 length equals 13 residues. Germline CDR1 is GTSNPN and CDR2 is SVGIG (reference sequence). CDR3 bases: TGTGCCTGGGGGGGACTAGCCTCCTACGAGCAGTACTTC. This sequence encodes CAWGGLASYEQYF.